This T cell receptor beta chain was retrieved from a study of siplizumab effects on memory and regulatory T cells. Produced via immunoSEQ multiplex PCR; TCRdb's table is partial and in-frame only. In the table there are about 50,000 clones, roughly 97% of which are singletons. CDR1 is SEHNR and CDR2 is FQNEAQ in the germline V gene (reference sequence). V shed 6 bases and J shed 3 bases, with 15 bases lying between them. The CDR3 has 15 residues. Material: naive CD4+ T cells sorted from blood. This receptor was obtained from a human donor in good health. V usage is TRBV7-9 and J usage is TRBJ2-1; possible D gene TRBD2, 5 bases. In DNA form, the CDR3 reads TGTGCCAGCAGATCGGGGATGGGAAACTACAATGAGCAGTTCTTC. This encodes CASRSGMGNYNEQFF. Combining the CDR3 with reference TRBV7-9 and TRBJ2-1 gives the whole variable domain DTGVSQNPRHKITKRGQNVTFRCDPISEHNRLYWYRQTLGQGPEFLTYFQNEAQLEKSRLLSDRFSAERPKGSFSTLEIQRTEQGDSAMYLCASRSGMGNYNEQFFGPGTRLTVL.